The 24 T cell receptor beta chains below all came from one sample that was sequenced in a study of T cell responses to AZD1222 COVID-19 vaccine. The assay was immunoSEQ multiplex PCR, and TCRdb's table has in-frame clones only and misses some. The sample yields about 56,000 clones, 88% seen once. Here the sequenced sample was peripheral blood, taken on day 0 of AZD1222 vaccination. The receptors derive from an adult in good health.

The chain couples TRBV4-1 to TRBJ1-2; maybe TRBD1 (5 bases). Germline CDR1 and CDR2: MGHRA and YSYEKL. V was trimmed by 1 base and J by 8 bases, leaving 17 bases between them. The CDR3 sequence is 15 residues long. The CDR3 sequence is CASSQVRQSGGGYTF. The CDR3 DNA reads as TGCGCCAGCAGCCAAGTCCGACAATCCGGGGGGGGCTACACCTTC.

The chain joins TRBV2 to TRBJ1-5, with 9 bases that match TRBD1. CDR1 is SNHLY and CDR2 is FYNNEI in the germline V gene. V was clipped by 6 bases and J by 4 bases; unmatched bases: 1. The CDR3 extends over 13 amino acids. The CDR3 nucleotides are TGTGCCAGCAGAGGGACAGGGAATCAGCCCCAGCATTTT. Protein sequence: CASRGTGNQPQHF.

This clone has just one count. This rearrangement joins TRBV4-2 to TRBJ2-1; D uncertain. This CDR3 is built from 18 residues. V was pared by 0 bases and J by 0 bases, with 15 bases between. From germline, CDR1 is LGHNA and CDR2 YNFKEQ. In nucleotides, the CDR3 is TGTGCCAGCAGCCAAGATCAAGGGCTTCCTAGCTCCTACAATGAGCAGTTCTTC. It translates to CASSQDQGLPSSYNEQFF.

This clone has just one count. The chain is built from TRBV19 and TRBJ1-2; 8 bases fit TRBD1. The CDR3 runs 14 residues. Per germline, CDR1 LNHDA and CDR2 SQIVND (reference sequence). Unmatched junction bases numbered 4, after V lost 5 bases and J lost 2 bases. CDR3 sequence reads: CASSPQGANYGYTF. The CDR3 DNA is TGTGCCAGTAGTCCCCAGGGGGCGAACTATGGCTACACCTTC.

J is TRBJ2-7 and V is TRBV7-2; D is perhaps TRBD1 (6 bases). The V gene lost 5 bases and the J gene lost 0 bases, with 14 bases spanning the gap. CDR3 length: 15 residues. CDR1 and CDR2 from the germline V gene are SGHTA and FQGNSA. CDR3 coding DNA: TGTGCCAGCAGCCTAGGGGGTATTGGCTCCTACGAGCAGTACTTC. Amino acid sequence: CASSLGGIGSYEQYF.

The rearrangement uses TRBV13 and TRBJ2-7, with D possibly called TRBD1 or TRBD2 (5 bases each). The V gene's germline CDR1 is PRHDT and CDR2 FYEKMQ (reference sequence). The CDR3 totals 17 residues. Trimming cost V 1 base and J 0 bases, with 16 bases left between them. The CDR3 reads CASSLAGVLGDSYEQYF. The CDR3 nucleotides are TGTGCCAGCAGCTTAGCCGGGGTCTTGGGGGACTCCTACGAGCAGTACTTC. The full variable domain, rest sourced from reference TRBV13 and TRBJ2-7, is AAGVIQSPRHLIKEKRETATLKCYPIPRHDTVYWYQQGPGQDPQFLISFYEKMQSDKGSIPDRFSAQQFSDYHSELNMSSLELGDSALYFCASSLAGVLGDSYEQYFGPGTRLTVT.

The chain links TRBV18 to TRBJ1-1, with 9 positions matching TRBD1. V was clipped by 8 bases and J by 5 bases; unmatched bases: 6. The germline CDR1 and CDR2 sequences are KGHSH and LQKENI. The CDR3 length is 13 residues. CDR3 region: CASPGQGRTEAFF. CDR3 bases: TGTGCCAGCCCCGGACAGGGGAGGACTGAAGCTTTCTTT.

This chain links TRBV12-3 or TRBV12-4 with TRBJ2-3; either TRBD1 or TRBD2 may fit D (5 bases each). This CDR3 region has 13 residues. With 3 bases removed from V and 2 bases from J, the gap between germline ends came to 6 bases. The CDR3 region has the DNA TGTGCCAGCAGTTTGGGGACCACAGATACGCAGTATTTT. It yields the protein CASSLGTTDTQYF.

The rearrangement links TRBV7-9 to TRBJ1-3; unclear D gene. V was clipped by 2 bases and J by 0 bases, with 5 bases between them. The V gene's germline CDR1 is SEHNR and CDR2 FQNEAQ (reference sequence). This CDR3 has 14 residues. CDR3 amino acids: CASSLRDSGNTIYF. The CDR3 DNA is TGTGCCAGCAGCTTAAGGGACTCTGGAAACACCATATATTTT. Combining the CDR3 with reference TRBV7-9 and TRBJ1-3 gives the whole variable domain DTGVSQNPRHKITKRGQNVTFRCDPISEHNRLYWYRQTLGQGPEFLTYFQNEAQLEKSRLLSDRFSAERPKGSFSTLEIQRTEQGDSAMYLCASSLRDSGNTIYFGEGSWLTVV.

The chain links TRBV4-2 to TRBJ2-1; 10 bases map to TRBD2. V dropped 3 bases and J dropped 3; count of bases not matched to a gene: 5. Germline V CDR1 and CDR2: LGHNA, YNFKEQ. The CDR3 has 16 residues. CDR3 in amino acids: CASSHRTSGDYNEQFF. CDR3 DNA: TGTGCCAGCAGCCATAGGACTAGCGGAGACTACAATGAGCAGTTCTTC.

The chain recombines TRBV4-3 with TRBJ2-1; 8 positions agree with TRBD2. The CDR3 spans 15 residues. CDR1 and CDR2 from the germline V gene are LGHNA and YSLEER. V lost 4 bases, J lost 7 bases, and 9 bases stayed unmatched. The CDR3 sequence is CASSPSVGGRNEQFF. For the CDR3, the DNA is TGCGCCAGCAGCCCCTCAGTGGGCGGGAGGAATGAGCAGTTCTTC.

This clone was detected once. The chain carries TRBV24-1 and TRBJ1-5; perhaps TRBD1 as D (6 bases). The CDR3 contains 15 residues. Germline CDR1 KGHDR, CDR2 SFDVKD. The V end lost 2 bases, the J end lost 0 bases, and 7 bases lay between the germline ends. CDR3 sequence reads: CATSDSGVSNQPQHF. CDR3 DNA: TGTGCCACCAGTGATTCAGGGGTTAGCAATCAGCCCCAGCATTTT.

This chain links TRBV27 with TRBJ2-7; D is possibly TRBD1 (6 bases). This CDR3 spans 13 amino acids. Germline CDR1 reads MNHEY; CDR2 reads SMNVEV (reference sequence). The V gene lost 0 bases and the J gene lost 6 bases, with 9 bases spanning the gap. The CDR3 bases are TGTGCCAGCAGTTTATCAGTAGGGGGCGAGCAGTACTTC. It translates to CASSLSVGGEQYF.

V and J are TRBV6-5 and TRBJ2-2; D perhaps matches TRBD1 (6 bases). V was trimmed by 2 bases and J by 7 bases, leaving 8 bases between them. This CDR3 is built from 13 residues. Germline values: CDR1 MNHEY, CDR2 SVGAGI. CDR3: CASSYPGDGELFF. For the CDR3, the DNA is TGTGCCAGCAGTTACCCAGGGGACGGGGAGCTGTTTTTT.

The V and J genes are TRBV18 and TRBJ2-3; TRBD2 aligns across 8 bases. This CDR3 has 16 residues. Per the germline V gene, CDR1 is KGHSH and CDR2 is LQKENI. With V trimmed by 2 bases and J by 0 bases, 4 bases remained unmatched. The CDR3 sequence: CASSPKLAGSTDTQYF. CDR3 DNA sequence: TGTGCCAGCTCACCAAAGCTAGCGGGTAGCACAGATACGCAGTATTTT.

This clone turned up a few times. Written as DNA, the CDR3 is TGTGCCAGCAGCCCCGGGAGTAGAGGACCTTCCTACGAGCAGTACTTC. Amino acid sequence: CASSPGSRGPSYEQYF. The chain employs TRBV7-9 and TRBJ2-7; D is possibly TRBD2 (6 bases). Germline-derived CDR1 and CDR2 are SEHNR and FQNEAQ (reference sequence). The CDR3 runs to 16 residues. The V end was cut by 5 bases, the J end by 1 base, with 18 bases between. Based on the CDR3 plus reference TRBV7-9 and TRBJ2-7, the full variable domain is DTGVSQNPRHKITKRGQNVTFRCDPISEHNRLYWYRQTLGQGPEFLTYFQNEAQLEKSRLLSDRFSAERPKGSFSTLEIQRTEQGDSAMYLCASSPGSRGPSYEQYFGPGTRLTVT.

This clone has a handful of counts. V gene TRBV19 combines with J gene TRBJ2-7, with 8 nucleotides matching TRBD2. The V gene end was trimmed by 3 bases and the J gene end by 2 bases; junction bases not matched to a gene: 6. The germline gives CDR1 LNHDA, CDR2 SQIVND (reference sequence). The CDR3 loop spans 15 amino acids. This CDR3 reads CASSIKGLEAYEQYF. DNA for the CDR3: TGTGCCAGTAGTATTAAGGGACTAGAGGCCTACGAGCAGTACTTC.

As DNA, the CDR3 is TGCGCCAGCAGGGTGACAGGGTCACTTAGTGGTGAAGCTTTCTTT. It translates to CASRVTGSLSGEAFF. The V call is TRBV5-1, the J call TRBJ1-1, with 7 positions matching TRBD1. Germline CDR1 is SGHRS and CDR2 is YFSETQ. J was trimmed by 7 bases and V by 5 bases; bases with no gene match: 14. The CDR3 runs to 15 residues.

The chain combines TRBV19 with TRBJ2-1, with D tentatively TRBD2 (7 bases). From germline, CDR1 is LNHDA and CDR2 SQIVND (reference sequence). V lost 5 bases and J lost 7, with 30 bases in between. The CDR3 totals 19 residues. DNA of the CDR3: TGTGCCAGTAGTCGGCGGGACACCTCCGGGACTACCTCCTGGAATGAGCAGTTCTTC. It encodes CASSRRDTSGTTSWNEQFF.

This chain connects TRBV19 to TRBJ1-4, with D tentatively TRBD1 (6 bases). The CDR3 consists of 15 residues. Germline V gene sequence: CDR1 LNHDA, CDR2 SQIVND (reference sequence). V dropped 2 bases and J dropped 7 bases, with 14 bases sitting between them. DNA for the CDR3: TGTGCCAGTAGTATACGACAGGATTCCTCTGAAAAACTGTTTTTT. Residues: CASSIRQDSSEKLFF.

The CDR3 sequence: CASNPGLAGGSAYEQYF. CDR3 DNA: TGTGCCAGCAACCCGGGACTAGCGGGCGGGTCCGCCTACGAGCAGTACTTC. The chain recombines TRBV27 with TRBJ2-7, with 12 bases that match TRBD2. The CDR3 is 17 residues long. Germline CDR1 MNHEY, CDR2 SMNVEV (reference sequence). V was pared by 7 bases and J by 2 bases, with 12 bases of the junction left unmatched.

This clone appeared a single time. The rearrangement uses TRBV3-1 (or the pseudogene TRBV3-2) and TRBJ1-5, with no clear D. Germline assignment: CDR1 LGHDT and CDR2 YNNKEL (reference sequence). V dropped 3 bases and J dropped 5 bases, with 8 bases sitting between them. The CDR3 has 13 residues. The CDR3 nucleotides are TGTGCCAGCAGCCAGCGGGTCGATCAGCCCCAGCATTTT. Translated: CASSQRVDQPQHF.

The V and J genes are TRBV9 and TRBJ1-2; the match to TRBD1 covers 7 bases. Unmatched junction bases numbered 3, after V lost 3 bases and J lost 4 bases. The CDR3 is 13 residues long. CDR1 and CDR2 from the germline V gene are SGDLS and YYNGEE. In nucleotides, the CDR3 is TGTGCCAGCAGCGCGACAGGGACCTATGGCTACACCTTC. This encodes CASSATGTYGYTF.

The J gene is TRBJ2-7, the V gene TRBV5-4; 9 bases line up with TRBD2. Germline V gene data show CDR1 as SGHNT and CDR2 as YYREEE (reference sequence). The CDR3 loop spans 15 amino acids. Trimming took 3 bases from V and 6 from J; bases not matched to a gene: 10. This CDR3 reads CASSWGGTSRREQYF. The CDR3 nucleotides are TGTGCCAGCAGCTGGGGGGGGACTAGCCGCCGCGAGCAGTACTTC.